One sample yielded the 21 T cell receptor beta chains listed below, sequenced in a study of human T cells and chemical hapten exposure. Time point meaning: healthy volunteer bleed at 2 weeks. Total RNA was extracted from unfractionated whole blood. TCRdb re-called the RACE reads with MiXCR, one entry per CDR3 protein. The repertoire holds some 45,000 distinct CDR3 sequences, with roughly 4.2% as singletons. Sequencing was done on a sample of whole blood. The origin of the receptors is a human donor in good health. Some clones in this sample may be carry-over from other donors' samples.

This clonotype was observed many times. This rearrangement joins TRBV6-5 to TRBJ2-1; 11 bases match TRBD2. The V segment lost 4 bases and the J segment 8 bases; nucleotides outside the gene matches: 13. The length of the CDR3 is 17 residues. Germline CDR1 and CDR2: MNHEY and SVGAGI. The CDR3 DNA reads TGTGCCAGCAGTTTCCTCGGTTTAGCGGGAGGGCCGGATGAGCAGTTCTTC. It is translated as CASSFLGLAGGPDEQFF.

This clonotype was seen at least ten times. The chain joins TRBV18 to TRBJ2-7; 9 nucleotides line up with TRBD1. The ends lost 6 bases at V and 4 bases at J; junction bases unmatched: 10. This CDR3 comprises 15 residues. From germline, CDR1 is KGHSH and CDR2 LQKENI. The CDR3 DNA is TGTGCCAGCTCTCTCACAGGGGGCGCGGGATACGAGCAGTACTTC. Residues: CASSLTGGAGYEQYF.

The chain employs TRBV7-9 and TRBJ2-7; D gene ambiguous. V lost 8 bases, J lost 4 bases, and 18 bases lay in between. The CDR3 extends over 14 amino acids. Germline V gene lookup returns CDR1 SEHNR and CDR2 FQNEAQ (reference sequence). For the CDR3, the DNA is TGTGCCAGCGGAAATACGGACGGAAGATACGAGCAGTACTTC. Residues: CASGNTDGRYEQYF.

This clonotype was picked up many times. This chain uses TRBV7-8 with TRBJ2-6, with D unresolved. Germline loops: CDR1 SGHVS, CDR2 FQNEAQ. The germline V and J ends were trimmed by 0 bases and 0 bases, with 9 bases remaining between them. The CDR3 spans 17 residues. This CDR3 is CASSLAVLSSGANVLTF. The CDR3 DNA is TGTGCCAGCAGCTTAGCGGTCCTGAGCTCTGGGGCCAACGTCCTGACTTTC. Full variable domain (rest looked up from reference TRBV7-8 and TRBJ2-6): GAGVSQSPRYKVAKRGQDVALRCDPISGHVSLFWYQQALGQGPEFLTYFQNEAQLDKSGLPSDRFFAERPEGSVSTLKIQRTQQEDSAVYLCASSLAVLSSGANVLTFGAGSRLTVL.

The sample holds many counts of this clonotype. This chain joins TRBV2 and TRBJ2-7; 9 nucleotides match TRBD1. V lost 6 bases and J lost 4; bases outside the gene matches: 7. CDR1 and CDR2 (germline): SNHLY, FYNNEI. The CDR3 is made up of 14 amino acids. For the CDR3, the DNA is TGTGCCAGCAGCAGGACAGGGGATTTGTACGAGCAGTACTTC. Translated, it gives CASSRTGDLYEQYF.

This clonotype came up many times. V and J are TRBV6-2 or TRBV6-3 and TRBJ2-2; TRBD1 or TRBD2 may be the D gene (5 bases each). Between the trimmed V and J ends, which lost 7 bases and 6 bases, there was a span of 15 bases. Per germline, CDR1 MNHEY and CDR2 SVGEGT. CDR3 length: 14 residues. CDR3 residues: CASIWGMGAGELFF. In nucleotides, the CDR3 is TGTGCCAGCATCTGGGGGATGGGGGCCGGGGAGCTGTTTTTT.

This clonotype was observed many times. J is TRBJ1-1 and V is TRBV20-1; possible D gene TRBD1, 6 bases. V gave up 5 bases and J gave up 0 bases, with 13 bases separating them. The CDR3 contains 14 residues. Germline V gene data show CDR1 as DFQATT and CDR2 as SNEGSKA (reference sequence). The CDR3 DNA sequence: TGCAGTGCTCCCACAGGGATATTGAACACTGAAGCTTTCTTT. Protein: CSAPTGILNTEAFF.

The table lists this clonotype with many counts. The V gene is TRBV18, the J gene TRBJ1-1; 7 bases map to TRBD1. J was trimmed by 4 bases and V by 7 bases; bases with no gene match: 6. This CDR3 is 13 amino acids long. CDR1 is KGHSH, CDR2 LQKENI, per germline. The CDR3 DNA reads as TGTGCCAGCTGTCCAGGGGGTTCCACTGAAGCTTTCTTT. This translates into CASCPGGSTEAFF.

This clonotype was seen at least ten times. Written as DNA, the CDR3 is TGTGCCAGCAGCGAGTGGCTGACAGATCAAGAGACCCAGTACTTC. It is translated as CASSEWLTDQETQYF. The V call is TRBV6-2 or TRBV6-3, the J call TRBJ2-5; a weak D match, TRBD1 (5 bases). CDR3 size: 15 residues. Germline V CDR1 and CDR2: MNHEY, SVGEGT. Deletions cut 6 bases from V and 2 bases from J, with 16 bases between.

This chain links TRBV29-1 with TRBJ1-1; perhaps TRBD1 as D (6 bases). V lost 7 bases and J 1 base, leaving 7 bases between the germline ends. This CDR3 is built from 11 residues. CDR1 and CDR2 (germline): SQVTM, ANQGSEA. The CDR3, as DNA: TGCAGCGGGACAGAGAACACTGAAGCTTTCTTT. This encodes CSGTENTEAFF.

The chain links TRBV28 to TRBJ2-5; D is uncertain. Germline CDR1 and CDR2: MDHEN and SYDVKM. This CDR3 region has 13 residues. Trimming took off 2 bases at V and 2 bases at J, with 6 bases between the two ends. The CDR3 DNA sequence: TGTGCCAGCAGTTTAGGGCAGCAAGAGACCCAGTACTTC. Amino acids: CASSLGQQETQYF.

This clonotype was detected many times. V is TRBV4-1 and J is TRBJ2-7; 7 bases fit TRBD1. The ends lost 4 bases at V and 7 bases at J; junction bases unmatched: 7. The germline V gene encodes CDR1 MGHRA and CDR2 YSYEKL. The CDR3 sequence is 13 residues long. The CDR3 DNA reads as TGCGCCAGCAGCCTTGTTTCAGGGGGTGAGCAGTACTTC. This sequence encodes CASSLVSGGEQYF.

Notes on this clonotype: A read error may explain this, as a much larger clone is one base away. The chain joins TRBV28 to TRBJ2-7; D uncertain. CDR1 and CDR2 from the germline V gene are MDHEN and SYDVKM. CDR3 length equals 13 residues. The CDR3 is CASSFGPSYEQCF. Written as DNA, the CDR3 is TGTGCCAGCAGTTTTGGTCCCTCCTACGAGCAGTGCTTC.

The V gene is TRBV4-1, the J gene TRBJ1-6; D might be TRBD1 (5 bases). CDR3 length equals 17 residues. V was cut by 0 bases and J by 0 bases, with 9 bases left in between. Germline CDR1 reads MGHRA; CDR2 reads YSYEKL. CDR3 loop: CASSQDATGSYNSPLHF. In nucleotides, the CDR3 is TGCGCCAGCAGCCAAGATGCCACAGGCTCCTATAATTCACCCCTCCACTTT.

The sample holds many counts of this clonotype. V is TRBV20-1 and J is TRBJ2-2; tentative D call: TRBD2 (6 bases). The CDR3 has 14 amino acids. CDR1 and CDR2 (germline): DFQATT, SNEGSKA (reference sequence). The V and J ends lost 0 bases and 4 bases respectively, with 9 bases between them. DNA of the CDR3: TGCAGTGCTAGAGATTGGGACTCCACCGGGGAGCTGTTTTTT. Encoded protein: CSARDWDSTGELFF.

This clonotype was counted at least ten times. The chain employs TRBV10-3 and TRBJ2-1; 8 bases line up with TRBD2. The junction had 16 bases not matched to a gene; V was cut back by 3 bases and J by 6 bases. Germline CDR1 and CDR2: ENHRY and SYGVKD. The CDR3 spans 18 residues. CDR3 protein: CAISEGLGAGGLGNEQFF. The CDR3 DNA sequence: TGTGCCATCAGTGAAGGGTTAGGGGCGGGAGGTTTGGGCAATGAGCAGTTCTTC.

In its sample, this clonotype was seen many times. The chain joins TRBV28 to TRBJ2-7, with D maybe TRBD1 (6 bases). Deletions cut 1 base from V and 0 bases from J, with 13 bases between. Germline V gene sequence: CDR1 MDHEN, CDR2 SYDVKM. This CDR3 is 16 amino acids long. This CDR3 is CASSLFYGTTSYEQYF. CDR3 DNA: TGTGCCAGCAGTTTATTCTACGGGACAACCTCCTACGAGCAGTACTTC.

The chain joins TRBV7-3 to TRBJ2-1; no definite D call. This CDR3 is built from 14 residues. V was shortened by 1 base and J by 5 bases, with 9 bases between the two germline ends. Germline V gene sequence: CDR1 SGHTA, CDR2 FQGTGA. The CDR3 loop is CASSLSSKNNEQFF. The CDR3 DNA is TGTGCCAGCAGCTTAAGCTCTAAAAACAATGAGCAGTTCTTC.

V usage is TRBV4-1 and J usage is TRBJ2-7; D gene ambiguous. This CDR3 region has 14 residues. V was trimmed by 0 bases and J by 5 bases, leaving 11 bases between them. Germline loops: CDR1 MGHRA, CDR2 YSYEKL. The CDR3 nucleotides are TGCGCCAGCAGCCAAGAACCGACTTCCAACGAGCAGTACTTC. Its translation is CASSQEPTSNEQYF.

The gene calls are TRBV3-1 and TRBJ2-7; D is uncertain. The CDR3 covers 14 residues. The V end was cut by 3 bases, the J end by 2 bases, with 11 bases between. Germline V gene sequence: CDR1 LGHDT, CDR2 YNNKEL (reference sequence). CDR3 sequence (DNA): TGTGCCAGCAGCCACGAAAACCCCCCCTACGAGCAGTACTTC. This translates into CASSHENPPYEQYF.

Ten or more counts support this clonotype. V gene TRBV18 combines with J gene TRBJ2-7; 11 bases match TRBD2. The trim removed 2 bases at V and 1 base at J, leaving 4 bases unmatched. The CDR3 runs to 16 residues. CDR1 is KGHSH, CDR2 LQKENI, per germline. DNA for the CDR3: TGTGCCAGCTCACCAGGGACTAGCGGACCTTCCTACGAGCAGTACTTC. Translation gives CASSPGTSGPSYEQYF.